This passage covers 11 T cell receptor beta chains from one sample sequenced in a study of blood T cell repertoires in COVID-19 (dated by TCRdb to about 2020). The library came from the immunoSEQ multiplex PCR assay. TCRdb holds this immuneACCESS table with in-frame rearrangements only. Some clones are missing; in checked studies, unresolved V genes explain under half, and the rest has no known cause. The sample profile shows more than 70,000 clones; less than 90% of them were found once. About 1.2% of the sample goes to the ten largest clones. Material: peripheral blood. These receptors were obtained from an older man with active or convalescent COVID-19.

The chain recombines TRBV20-1 with TRBJ1-4, with a weak D call TRBD1 (5 bases). V was pared by 3 bases and J by 13 bases, with 30 bases between. The germline gives CDR1 DFQATT, CDR2 SNEGSKA (reference sequence). The CDR3 length is 17 residues. The CDR3 coding sequence is TGCAGTGCTAGTCTTGTCATTGGGGGAAGTCAGAAGGAGGGACTGTTTTTT. This sequence encodes CSASLVIGGSQKEGLFF.

V is TRBV2 and J is TRBJ1-6, with D possibly matching TRBD1 (6 bases). Trimming took off 2 bases at V and 10 bases at J, with 15 bases between the two ends. In germline, CDR1 is SNHLY, CDR2 FYNNEI. The CDR3 is made up of 15 amino acids. The CDR3 is CASSEIEGERSPLHF. DNA for the CDR3: TGTGCCAGCAGTGAAATCGAGGGGGAGCGATCACCCCTCCACTTT.

This chain connects TRBV7-3 to TRBJ1-1; no clear D. The CDR3 is made up of 14 amino acids. Trimming shortened V by 5 bases and J by 1 base, and 11 bases separated the two germline ends. Germline loops: CDR1 SGHTA, CDR2 FQGTGA. CDR3 residues: CASSPGRANTEAFF. CDR3 nucleotides: TGTGCCAGCAGCCCTGGGCGGGCGAACACTGAAGCTTTCTTT.

This chain uses TRBV7-9 with TRBJ2-7; 9 bases line up with TRBD2. Germline trimming cut 0 bases from V and 0 bases from J; bases unmatched to any gene: 9. Looked up from germline, CDR1 is SEHNR and CDR2 is FQNEAQ (reference sequence). The CDR3 consists of 18 residues. For the CDR3, the DNA is TGTGCCAGCAGCTTAGCGGCTAGCGGGATTTGGAGCTCCTACGAGCAGTACTTC. This gives the protein CASSLAASGIWSSYEQYF. Based on the CDR3 plus reference TRBV7-9 and TRBJ2-7, the full variable domain is DTGVSQNPRHKITKRGQNVTFRCDPISEHNRLYWYRQTLGQGPEFLTYFQNEAQLEKSRLLSDRFSAERPKGSFSTLEIQRTEQGDSAMYLCASSLAASGIWSSYEQYFGPGTRLTVT.

The V call is TRBV12-2, the J call TRBJ2-7; the D call in the table, TRBD2, was not verified against the DNA. TRBV12-2 is reported as a pseudogene. The CDR3 length is 18 residues. The CDR3 spells CASRLARGWIGSSYEQYF. The CDR3 DNA follows: TGTGCAAGTCGCTTAGCGCGAGGGTGGATAGGAAGCTCCTACGAGCAGTACTTC.

V is TRBV5-4 and J is TRBJ2-7; D remains unclear. V lost 0 bases and J lost 0, with 7 bases in between. This CDR3 region has 14 residues. CDR1 and CDR2 (germline): SGHNT, YYREEE (reference sequence). The DNA of the CDR3 is TGTGCCAGCAGCTTGGGCAGGCTCTCCTACGAGCAGTACTTC. Amino acids: CASSLGRLSYEQYF.

The V call is TRBV6-6, the J call TRBJ1-1; D remains ambiguous. V lost 4 bases and J 6 bases, leaving 12 bases between the germline ends. Per germline, CDR1 MNHNY and CDR2 SVGAGI (reference sequence). The CDR3 runs 13 residues. The CDR3 DNA reads as TGTGCCAGCAGTTTGTTAGAGTATTCTGAAGCTTTCTTT. It encodes CASSLLEYSEAFF.

The CDR3 DNA reads TGTGCCAGCAGCCAAGAATTATCGGGGAAGCAGTTCTTC. It encodes CASSQELSGKQFF. The J gene is TRBJ2-1, the V gene TRBV4-2, with D perhaps TRBD2 (5 bases). Trimming left V 0 bases short and J 11 bases short, with 11 bases between. The CDR3 sequence is 13 residues long. CDR1 is LGHNA, CDR2 YNFKEQ, per germline.

The V and J genes are TRBV15 and TRBJ2-1; the match to TRBD2 covers 8 bases. The CDR3 runs to 17 residues. The V gene's germline CDR1 is LNHNV and CDR2 YYDKDF (reference sequence). Unmatched junction bases numbered 6, after V lost 2 bases and J lost 0 bases. In DNA form, the CDR3 reads TGTGCCACCAGCAGATCCTCCAGCGGGAGCTCCTACAATGAGCAGTTCTTC. Translated: CATSRSSSGSSYNEQFF.

This rearrangement joins TRBV4-2 to TRBJ2-1, with 10 bases fitting TRBD2. The CDR3 loop spans 16 amino acids. Per germline, CDR1 LGHNA and CDR2 YNFKEQ. After removal of 1 base from V and 1 base from J, the junction contained 1 base not matched to a gene. CDR3 residues: CASSQVLAGSYNEQFF. The CDR3 nucleotides read TGTGCCAGCAGCCAAGTACTAGCGGGATCCTACAATGAGCAGTTCTTC.

The rearrangement uses TRBV7-9 and TRBJ2-1, with 13 nucleotides matching TRBD2. Germline V CDR1 and CDR2: SEHNR, FQNEAQ (reference sequence). The V gene end was trimmed by 3 bases and the J gene end by 6 bases; junction bases not matched to a gene: 8. The CDR3 is 17 residues long. This CDR3 reads CASSFRMGLAGSNEQFF. CDR3 DNA sequence: TGTGCCAGCAGCTTTCGGATGGGACTAGCGGGGTCCAATGAGCAGTTCTTC. Complete variable domain (other parts from reference TRBV7-9 and TRBJ2-1): DTGVSQNPRHKITKRGQNVTFRCDPISEHNRLYWYRQTLGQGPEFLTYFQNEAQLEKSRLLSDRFSAERPKGSFSTLEIQRTEQGDSAMYLCASSFRMGLAGSNEQFFGPGTRLTVL.